The rows below give T cell receptor beta chains drawn from one sample of a study of type 1 regulatory T cells. TCRdb redid the calling of the reads with MiXCR, one entry per CDR3 protein. The repertoire consists of around 88,000 distinct CDR3 sequences, with roughly 30% occurring once and the leading ten covering around 2.3%. Sequenced material: CD4+ T cells, either the whole sample or a sorted fraction (not recorded which). The receptors were gathered from a human donor in good health. Each CDR3 is given with its conserved first and last residue. D genes are given only for firm matches. The size entry is marked missing in some rows and otherwise reads once, few, many or a size class.

clone_size,j_call,d_call,v_call,cdr3_aa,cdr3_nt
few,TRBJ2-1,.,TRBV10-3,CAISDLGGNNEQFF,TGTGCCATCAGTGACCTCGGAGGGAACAATGAGCAGTTCTTC
.,TRBJ1-2,TRBD1,TRBV12-3/TRBV12-4,CASSWTGDGYTF,TGTGCCAGCAGTTGGACAGGGGATGGCTACACCTTC
.,TRBJ2-7,.,TRBV5-6,CASSLGGPSSYEQYF,TGTGCCAGCAGCTTGGGGGGTCCGAGCTCCTACGAGCAGTACTTC
.,TRBJ2-7,TRBD1,TRBV5-1,CASSFGQGWYEQYF,TGCGCCAGCAGCTTCGGACAGGGGTGGTACGAGCAGTACTTC
many,TRBJ2-7,TRBD2,TRBV11-2,CASRPISGRTDEQYF,TGTGCCAGCAGGCCAATTAGCGGGAGAACGGACGAGCAGTACTTC
few,TRBJ1-6,TRBD1,TRBV5-6,CASSRDRGNSPLHF,TGTGCCAGCAGCCGGGACAGGGGAAATTCACCCCTCCACTTT
.,TRBJ2-5,.,TRBV7-8,CATGTRQETQYF,TGTGCCACCGGGACAAGACAAGAGACCCAGTACTTC
.,TRBJ2-7,.,TRBV15,CATSRSPDYEQYF,TGTGCCACCAGCAGAAGTCCAGATTACGAGCAGTACTTC
few,TRBJ2-1,TRBD2,TRBV27,CASSTFLRREGLNEQFF,TGTGCCAGCAGTACCTTCCTCCGGCGGGAGGGCCTGAATGAGCAGTTCTTC
few,TRBJ1-2,.,TRBV29-1,CSVEPAPANYGYTF,TGCAGCGTTGAACCTGCGCCAGCTAACTATGGCTACACCTTC
few,TRBJ2-1,.,TRBV5-5,CASITLSSYNEQFF,TGTGCCAGCATCACACTCAGCTCCTACAATGAGCAGTTCTTC
many,TRBJ2-5,.,TRBV5-1,CASSLGQRQETQYF,TGCGCCAGCAGCTTGGGCCAGCGCCAAGAGACCCAGTACTTC
.,TRBJ2-5,.,TRBV29-1,CSVDEGMETQYF,TGCAGCGTTGATGAGGGTATGGAGACCCAGTACTTC
few,TRBJ2-2,.,TRBV14,CASSQVGGGDTGELFF,TGTGCCAGCAGCCAGGTTGGGGGAGGCGACACCGGGGAGCTGTTTTTT
few,TRBJ1-6,TRBD1,TRBV6-5,CASRPTGPNSPLHF,TGTGCCAGCAGACCGACAGGGCCCAATTCACCCCTCCACTTT
.,TRBJ2-7,.,TRBV5-1,CASSLDFGDPREQYF,TGCGCCAGCAGCCTGGACTTTGGGGATCCGAGAGAGCAGTACTTC
.,TRBJ2-1,TRBD2,TRBV6-2/TRBV6-3,CASTPGGAGFPYNEQFF,TGTGCCAGCACCCCAGGAGGAGCGGGATTCCCCTACAATGAGCAGTTCTTC
.,TRBJ2-1,TRBD1,TRBV29-1,CSVEGTGSYNEQFF,TGCAGCGTTGAAGGGACAGGATCCTACAATGAGCAGTTCTTC
.,TRBJ2-1,.,TRBV30,CAWRNNNEQFF,TGTGCCTGGAGGAATAACAATGAGCAGTTCTTC
medium-sized,TRBJ2-7,.,TRBV5-1,CASSLSLRTDSYEQYF,TGCGCCAGCAGCTTGTCGCTTAGGACCGATTCCTACGAGCAGTACTTC
.,TRBJ1-5,.,TRBV5-5,CASSLNRELPQHF,TGTGCCAGCAGCTTGAACAGAGAACTGCCCCAGCATTTT
few,TRBJ2-1,.,TRBV5-1,CASSLELRGLYNEQFF,TGCGCCAGCAGCTTGGAACTCCGGGGGCTGTACAATGAGCAGTTCTTC
few,TRBJ1-5,.,TRBV20-1,CSAREGEPQHF,TGCAGTGCTAGAGAGGGGGAGCCCCAGCATTTT
few,TRBJ2-1,TRBD2,TRBV4-1,CASSQDTGTSGIYNEQFF,TGCGCCAGCAGCCAAGACACCGGGACTAGCGGAATCTACAATGAGCAGTTCTTC
few,TRBJ2-5,.,TRBV7-2,CASSLVQEAETQYF,TGTGCCAGCAGCTTAGTACAGGAGGCAGAGACCCAGTACTTC
few,TRBJ2-5,.,TRBV5-1,CASGDSPPLETQYF,TGCGCCAGCGGCGACTCCCCGCCACTTGAGACCCAGTACTTC
.,TRBJ2-5,.,TRBV5-1,CASSLTAREETQYF,TGCGCCAGCAGCTTGACAGCCAGGGAGGAGACCCAGTACTTC
.,TRBJ2-7,TRBD2,TRBV15,CATKKTSGRIYEQYF,TGTGCCACCAAAAAAACTAGCGGGAGGATTTACGAGCAGTACTTC
.,TRBJ2-2,TRBD2,TRBV7-2,CASSLELAGVNTGELFF,TGTGCCAGCAGCTTAGAACTAGCGGGAGTCAACACCGGGGAGCTGTTTTTT
.,TRBJ1-1,TRBD1,TRBV30,CAWNHRDRNTEAFF,TGTGCCTGGAACCACAGGGACAGGAACACTGAAGCTTTCTTT
.,TRBJ2-4,TRBD1,TRBV15,CATSRDLLGQGSKNIQYF,TGTGCCACCAGCAGAGACCTCTTAGGACAGGGTTCCAAAAACATTCAGTACTTC
few,TRBJ2-5,.,TRBV7-3,CASSLTGGQETQYF,TGTGCCAGCAGCTTAACAGGGGGGCAGGAGACCCAGTACTTC
few,TRBJ2-3,.,TRBV5-5,CASSATGTDTQYF,TGTGCCAGCAGCGCGACCGGCACAGATACGCAGTATTTT
.,TRBJ2-5,TRBD1,TRBV24-1,CATSDPSRTGGETQYF,TGTGCCACCAGTGATCCCTCCCGGACAGGCGGAGAGACCCAGTACTTC
.,TRBJ2-5,TRBD1,TRBV7-9,CASSPYTGGETQYF,TGTGCCAGCAGCCCGTATACAGGGGGAGAGACCCAGTACTTC
few,TRBJ2-7,.,TRBV7-2,CASSLAHPDGTRSFGEQYF,TGTGCCAGCAGCTTAGCACATCCAGACGGGACCAGAAGTTTTGGCGAGCAGTACTTC
.,TRBJ2-7,.,TRBV27,CASSHRPPRSSYEQYF,TGTGCCAGCAGCCACCGGCCCCCAAGGAGCTCCTACGAGCAGTACTTC
.,TRBJ2-2,.,TRBV19,CASRSRVWDTGELFF,TGTGCCAGTAGGAGCAGGGTTTGGGACACCGGGGAGCTGTTTTTT
.,TRBJ2-5,.,TRBV5-1,CASSLESLPQETQYF,TGCGCCAGCAGCTTGGAGTCCCTACCCCAAGAGACCCAGTACTTC
few,TRBJ2-5,TRBD2,TRBV9,CASSATLVAGGPGTQYF,TGTGCCAGCAGCGCCACCCTCGTAGCGGGAGGCCCCGGGACCCAGTACTTC
few,TRBJ2-2,.,TRBV12-3/TRBV12-4,CAIPKGGRAAGELFF,TGTGCCATCCCTAAAGGGGGGAGGGCCGCCGGGGAGCTGTTTTTT
.,TRBJ1-2,.,TRBV5-6,CASSLVLYGYTF,TGTGCCAGCAGCTTGGTACTCTATGGCTACACCTTC
.,TRBJ2-1,TRBD1,TRBV29-1,CSVDRKTYNEQFF,TGCAGCGTGGACAGGAAGACCTACAATGAGCAGTTCTTC
.,TRBJ2-1,TRBD2,TRBV6-1,CASSGQGLAGGLEQFF,TGTGCCAGCAGTGGCCAAGGACTAGCGGGAGGGCTAGAGCAGTTCTTC
.,TRBJ2-1,.,TRBV29-1,CSPRGLYNEQFF,TGCAGCCCCCGTGGGCTCTACAATGAGCAGTTCTTC
.,TRBJ2-7,.,TRBV4-2,CASSQDGRNYEQYF,TGTGCCAGCAGCCAAGACGGCAGGAACTACGAGCAGTACTTC
few,TRBJ2-2,TRBD2,TRBV6-2/TRBV6-3,CASVTSGRKGTGELFF,TGTGCCAGCGTCACTAGCGGGAGGAAAGGCACCGGGGAGCTGTTTTTT
.,TRBJ1-4,.,TRBV7-9,CASSLGGQINEKLFF,TGTGCCAGCAGCTTGGGTGGTCAGATTAATGAAAAACTGTTTTTT
few,TRBJ2-7,.,TRBV11-2,CASSFLDKPYEQYF,TGTGCCAGCAGCTTTTTGGACAAGCCCTACGAGCAGTACTTC
many,TRBJ2-7,.,TRBV27,CASSRRGSYEQYF,TGTGCCAGCAGCCGACGGGGGTCCTACGAGCAGTACTTC